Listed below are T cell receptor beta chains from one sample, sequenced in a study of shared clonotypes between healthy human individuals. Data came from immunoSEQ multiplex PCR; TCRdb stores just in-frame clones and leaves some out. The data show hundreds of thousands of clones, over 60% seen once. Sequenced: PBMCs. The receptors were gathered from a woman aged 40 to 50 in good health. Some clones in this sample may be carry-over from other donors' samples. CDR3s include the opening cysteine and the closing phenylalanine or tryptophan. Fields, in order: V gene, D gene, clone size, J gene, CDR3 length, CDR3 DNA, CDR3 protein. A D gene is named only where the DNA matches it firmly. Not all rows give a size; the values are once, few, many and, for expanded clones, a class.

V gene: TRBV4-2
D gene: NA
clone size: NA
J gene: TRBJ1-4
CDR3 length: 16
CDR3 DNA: TGTGCCAGCAGCCAAGATCCAGGGCGAGAGAGTGAAAAACTGTTTTTT
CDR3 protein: CASSQDPGRESEKLFF

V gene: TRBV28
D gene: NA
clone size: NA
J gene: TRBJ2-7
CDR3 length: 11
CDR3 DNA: TGTGTATGCGCCGATCTCTACGAGCAGTACTTC
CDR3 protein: CVCADLYEQYF

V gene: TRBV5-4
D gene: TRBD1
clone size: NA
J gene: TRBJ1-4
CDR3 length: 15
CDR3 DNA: TGCGCCAGCAGCCGAGAGACAGGGAAGGAAGAAAAACTGTTTTTT
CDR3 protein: CASSRETGKEEKLFF

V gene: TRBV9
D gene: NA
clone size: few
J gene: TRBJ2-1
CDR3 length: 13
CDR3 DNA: TGTGCCAGCAGCGCAAGCTCCTACAATGAGCAGTTCTTC
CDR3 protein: CASSASSYNEQFF

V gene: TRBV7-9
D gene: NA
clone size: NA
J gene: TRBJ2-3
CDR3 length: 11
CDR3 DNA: TGTGCCGGCCAGCAAACAGATACGCAGTATTTT
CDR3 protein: CAGQQTDTQYF

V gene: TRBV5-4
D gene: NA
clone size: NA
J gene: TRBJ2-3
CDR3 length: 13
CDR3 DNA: TGTGCCAGCAGCTGGGGCGGCACAGATACGCAGTATTTT
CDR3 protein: CASSWGGTDTQYF

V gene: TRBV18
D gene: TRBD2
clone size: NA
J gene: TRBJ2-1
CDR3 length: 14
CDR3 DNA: TGTGCCAGCTCCCCCCCCGGGGGGGGTGGTGAGCAGTTCTTC
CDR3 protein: CASSPPGGGGEQFF

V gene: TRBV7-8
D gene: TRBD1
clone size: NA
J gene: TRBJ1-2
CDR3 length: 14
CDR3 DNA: TGTGCCAGCAGCCGCGGGACAGGGAACTATGGCTACACCTTC
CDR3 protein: CASSRGTGNYGYTF

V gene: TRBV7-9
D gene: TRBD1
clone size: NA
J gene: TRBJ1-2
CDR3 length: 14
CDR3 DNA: TGTGCCAGCAGCCTCCGACAGGGAAACTATGGCTACACCTTC
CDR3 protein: CASSLRQGNYGYTF

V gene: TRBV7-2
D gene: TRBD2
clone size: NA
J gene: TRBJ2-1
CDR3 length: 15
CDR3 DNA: TGTGCCAGCAGCTCACTAGCGGGAGGTATCAATGAGCAGTTCTTC
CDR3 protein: CASSSLAGGINEQFF

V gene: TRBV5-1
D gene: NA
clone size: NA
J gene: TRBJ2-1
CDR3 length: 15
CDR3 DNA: TGCGCCAGCAGCTTGATGGGGAGGCGCCTTAATGAGCAGTTCTTC
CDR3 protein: CASSLMGRRLNEQFF

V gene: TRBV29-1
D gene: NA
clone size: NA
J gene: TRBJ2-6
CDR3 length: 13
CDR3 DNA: TGCAGCGTAGCGGCCTCTGGGGCCAACGTCCTGACTTTC
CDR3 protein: CSVAASGANVLTF

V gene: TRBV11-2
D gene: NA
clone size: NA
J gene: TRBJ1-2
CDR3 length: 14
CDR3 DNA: TGTGCCAGCCGGTTTACGGGGGCCGCGAACGGCTACACCTTC
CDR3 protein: CASRFTGAANGYTF

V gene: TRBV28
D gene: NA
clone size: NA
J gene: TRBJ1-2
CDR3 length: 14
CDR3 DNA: TGTGCCAGCAGTTTAGTTCCGGGGATCTATGGCTACACCTTC
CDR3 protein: CASSLVPGIYGYTF

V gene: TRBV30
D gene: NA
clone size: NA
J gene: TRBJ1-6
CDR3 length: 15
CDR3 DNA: TGTGCCCGCCGGGACGGTAGCTCCTATAATTCACCCCTCCGCTTT
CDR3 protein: CARRDGSSYNSPLRF

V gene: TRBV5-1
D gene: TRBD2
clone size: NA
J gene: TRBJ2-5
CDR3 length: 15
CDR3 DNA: TGCGCCAGCAGCCAAGGACTAGCGGGAGAAGAGACCCAGTACTTC
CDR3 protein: CASSQGLAGEETQYF

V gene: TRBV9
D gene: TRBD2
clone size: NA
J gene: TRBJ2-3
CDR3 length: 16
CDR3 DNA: TGTGCCAGCAGCGGGGGACTAGGGCAATCCACAGATACGCAGTATTTT
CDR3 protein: CASSGGLGQSTDTQYF

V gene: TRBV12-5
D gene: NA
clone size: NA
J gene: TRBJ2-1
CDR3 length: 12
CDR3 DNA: TGTGCTAGTGGTTTAGACCACAATGAGCAGTTCTTC
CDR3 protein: CASGLDHNEQFF

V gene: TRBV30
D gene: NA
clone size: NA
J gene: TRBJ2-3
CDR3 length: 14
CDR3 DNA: TGTGCCTGGAGTTCCGGGGAAGGAACAGATACGCAGTATTTT
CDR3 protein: CAWSSGEGTDTQYF

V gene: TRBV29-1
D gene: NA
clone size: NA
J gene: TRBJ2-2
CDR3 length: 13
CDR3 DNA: TGCAGCGTTGGAAACGGTAACACCGGGGAGCTGTTTTTT
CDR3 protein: CSVGNGNTGELFF

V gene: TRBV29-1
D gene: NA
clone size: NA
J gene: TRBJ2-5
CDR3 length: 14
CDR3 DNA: TGCAGCGTTGAAGATCGGGCTGGCGTGGAGACCCAGTACTTC
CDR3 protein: CSVEDRAGVETQYF

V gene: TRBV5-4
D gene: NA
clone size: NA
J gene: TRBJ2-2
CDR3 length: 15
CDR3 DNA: TGTGCCAGCAGCCGAGGCCGGGATAACACCGGGGAGCTGTTTTTT
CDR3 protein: CASSRGRDNTGELFF

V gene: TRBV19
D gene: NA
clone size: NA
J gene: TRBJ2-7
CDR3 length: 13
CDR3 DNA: TGTGCCAGTAGTCTGGAGTCGGTGGACGAGCAGTACTTC
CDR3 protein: CASSLESVDEQYF

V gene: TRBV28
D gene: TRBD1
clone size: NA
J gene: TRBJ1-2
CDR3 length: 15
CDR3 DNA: TGTGCCAGCAGTCCGGGGACAGGGGGTTGGTCTGGCTACACCTTC
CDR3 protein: CASSPGTGGWSGYTF

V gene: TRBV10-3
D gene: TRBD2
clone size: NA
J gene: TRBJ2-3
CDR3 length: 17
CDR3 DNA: TGTGCCATCAGTTTTGGACTAGCGGGAGGGTCGACAGATACGCAGTATTTT
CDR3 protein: CAISFGLAGGSTDTQYF

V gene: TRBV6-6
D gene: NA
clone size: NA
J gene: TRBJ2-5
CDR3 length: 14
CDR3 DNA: TGTGCCAGCGATCCCTCTGGGGCCCAAGAGACCCAGTACTTC
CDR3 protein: CASDPSGAQETQYF

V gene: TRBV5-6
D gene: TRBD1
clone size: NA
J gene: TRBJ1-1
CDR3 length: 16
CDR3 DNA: TGTGCCAGCAGCCCTAGACAGGGGTTGGGGATTGCTGAAGCTTTCTTT
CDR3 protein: CASSPRQGLGIAEAFF

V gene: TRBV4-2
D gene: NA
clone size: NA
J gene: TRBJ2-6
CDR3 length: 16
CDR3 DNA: TGTGCCAGCAGCCAAGAGCCAGGGTCAGGGGCCAACGTCCTGACTTTC
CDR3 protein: CASSQEPGSGANVLTF

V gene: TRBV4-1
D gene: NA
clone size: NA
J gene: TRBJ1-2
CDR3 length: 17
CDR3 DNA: TGCGCCAGCAGCCAAGAAGGGTCGGTACAGCTGTTCACCGGCTACACCTTC
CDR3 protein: CASSQEGSVQLFTGYTF

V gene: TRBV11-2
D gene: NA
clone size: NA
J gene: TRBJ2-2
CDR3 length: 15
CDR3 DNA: TGTGCCAGCACCGGGGGCGGGAGTTACACCGGGGAGCTGTTTTTT
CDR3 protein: CASTGGGSYTGELFF

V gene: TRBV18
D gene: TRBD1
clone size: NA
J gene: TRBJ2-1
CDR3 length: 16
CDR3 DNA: TGTGCCAGCTCATCTACCGGGACAGGGGGGTACAATGAGCAGTTCTTC
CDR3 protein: CASSSTGTGGYNEQFF

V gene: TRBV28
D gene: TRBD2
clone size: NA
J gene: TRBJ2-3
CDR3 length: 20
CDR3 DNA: TGTGCCAGCAGCAAAGACCCCCAGCTAGCGGGAGGGCCTTTCACAGATACGCAGTATTTT
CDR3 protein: CASSKDPQLAGGPFTDTQYF

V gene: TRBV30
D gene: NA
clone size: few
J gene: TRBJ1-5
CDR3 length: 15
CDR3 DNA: TGTGCCTGGAGTGTAGGTCGCGGATCCAGACAGCCCCAGCATTTT
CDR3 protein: CAWSVGRGSRQPQHF

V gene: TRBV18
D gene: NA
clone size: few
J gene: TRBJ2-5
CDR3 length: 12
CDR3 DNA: TGTGCCAGCTCACCAGCGGGAGAGACCCAGTACTTC
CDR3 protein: CASSPAGETQYF

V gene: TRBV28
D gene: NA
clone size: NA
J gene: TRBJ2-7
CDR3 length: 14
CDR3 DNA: TGTGCCAGCGCCCTTAGGCCTAGTTCCTACGAGCAGTACTTC
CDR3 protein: CASALRPSSYEQYF

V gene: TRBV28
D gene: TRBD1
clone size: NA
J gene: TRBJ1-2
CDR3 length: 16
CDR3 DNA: TGTGCCAGCAGTTTAACCCTTGGAGCAGGGGGCGGTGGCTACACCTTC
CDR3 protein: CASSLTLGAGGGGYTF

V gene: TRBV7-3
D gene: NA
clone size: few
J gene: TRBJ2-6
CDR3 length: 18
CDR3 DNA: TGTGCCAGCAGCTTAACGGGGACGGCTGGCTCTGGGGCCAACGTCCTGACTTTC
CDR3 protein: CASSLTGTAGSGANVLTF

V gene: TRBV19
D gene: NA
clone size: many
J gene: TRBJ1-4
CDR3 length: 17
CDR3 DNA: TGTGCCAGTAGTATCCCATACGTCCCCGGCCGGAATGAAAAACTGTTTTTT
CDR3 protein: CASSIPYVPGRNEKLFF

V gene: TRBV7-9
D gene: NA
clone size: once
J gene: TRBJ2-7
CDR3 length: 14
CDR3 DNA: TGTGCCAGCAGCTTAGCGGGGACTGCCTACGAGCAGTACTTC
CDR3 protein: CASSLAGTAYEQYF

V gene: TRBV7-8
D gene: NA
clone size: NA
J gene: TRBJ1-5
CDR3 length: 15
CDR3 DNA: TGTGCCAGCAGCTTAACTGGGACAAGCAATCAGCCCCAGCATTTT
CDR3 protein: CASSLTGTSNQPQHF

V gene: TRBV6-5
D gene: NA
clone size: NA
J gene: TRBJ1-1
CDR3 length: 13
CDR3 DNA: TGTGCCAGCAGGAACGACAGGATCACTGAAGCTTTCTTT
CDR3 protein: CASRNDRITEAFF

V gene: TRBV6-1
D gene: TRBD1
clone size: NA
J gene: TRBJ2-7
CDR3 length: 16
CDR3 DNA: TGTGCCAGCAGTGAAGGCTTAGGACAGGGGAGCTACGAGCAGTACTTC
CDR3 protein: CASSEGLGQGSYEQYF